This T cell receptor beta chain is drawn from a study of T cell changes during pregnancy in multiple sclerosis. This clone was recorded a few times. V lost 7 bases, J lost 2 bases, and 6 bases lay in between. Germline CDR1 SGHTA, CDR2 FQGNSA. CDR3 length equals 13 residues. The assay was immunoSEQ multiplex PCR, and TCRdb's table has in-frame clones only and misses some. The data show about 73,000 clones, 90% seen once. This specimen consisted of peripheral blood, obtained after pregnancy. The chain combines TRBV7-2 with TRBJ1-6; D not resolved. The TCR sequence derives from a female donor in good health, enrolled as a control in a pregnancy study. The CDR3 DNA follows: TGTGCCAGCACCGAGACCTATAATTCACCCCTCCACTTT. It is translated as CASTETYNSPLHF.